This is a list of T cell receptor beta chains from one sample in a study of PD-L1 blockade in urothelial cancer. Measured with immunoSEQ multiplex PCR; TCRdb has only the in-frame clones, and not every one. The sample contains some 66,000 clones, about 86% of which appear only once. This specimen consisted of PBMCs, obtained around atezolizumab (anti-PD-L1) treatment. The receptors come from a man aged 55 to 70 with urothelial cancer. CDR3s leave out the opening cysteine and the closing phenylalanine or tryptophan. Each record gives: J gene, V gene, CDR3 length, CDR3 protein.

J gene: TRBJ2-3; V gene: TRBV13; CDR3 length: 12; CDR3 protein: ASIVQGVTDTQY
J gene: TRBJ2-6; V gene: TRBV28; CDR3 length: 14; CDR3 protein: ASSLPDTSGANVLT
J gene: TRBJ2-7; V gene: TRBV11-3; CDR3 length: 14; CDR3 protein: ASSSWTSGGASEQY
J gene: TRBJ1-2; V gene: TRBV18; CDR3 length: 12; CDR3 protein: ASSPSGTAYGYT
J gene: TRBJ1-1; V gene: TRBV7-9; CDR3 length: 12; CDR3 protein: ASSLVYRNTEAF
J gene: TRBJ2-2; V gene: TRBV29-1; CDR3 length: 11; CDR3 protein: SVGDRNTGELF
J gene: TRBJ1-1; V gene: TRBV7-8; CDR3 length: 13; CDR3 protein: ASTPRRVTNTEAF
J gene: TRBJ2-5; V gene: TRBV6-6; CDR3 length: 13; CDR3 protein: ASSYLGKPQETQY
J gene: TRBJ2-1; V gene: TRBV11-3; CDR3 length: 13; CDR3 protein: ASSLAGLAGNEQF
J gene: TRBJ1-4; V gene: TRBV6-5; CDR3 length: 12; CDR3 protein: ASSGHRGAEKLF
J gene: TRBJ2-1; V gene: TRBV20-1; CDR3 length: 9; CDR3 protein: SSEVYNEQF
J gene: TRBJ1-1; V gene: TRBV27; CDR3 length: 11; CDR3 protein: ASSIVAGTRAF
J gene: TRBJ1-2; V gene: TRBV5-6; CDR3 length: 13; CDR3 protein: ASSKGQGLGYGYT
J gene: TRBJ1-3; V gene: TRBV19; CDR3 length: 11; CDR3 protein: ASSLGTGNTIY
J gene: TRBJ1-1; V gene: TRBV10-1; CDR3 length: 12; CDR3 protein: ASSRSPDSTEAF
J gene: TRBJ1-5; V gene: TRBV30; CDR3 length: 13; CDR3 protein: AWSVLSQGGQPQH
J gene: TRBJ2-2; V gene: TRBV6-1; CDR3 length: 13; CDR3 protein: ASRPTGRRAGELF
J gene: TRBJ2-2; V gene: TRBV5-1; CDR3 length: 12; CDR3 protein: ASSAGQGAGELF
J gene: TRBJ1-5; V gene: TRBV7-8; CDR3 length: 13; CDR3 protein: ASSFRRQGMQPQH
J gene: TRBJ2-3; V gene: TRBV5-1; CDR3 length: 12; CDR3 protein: ASSLGRDTDTQY
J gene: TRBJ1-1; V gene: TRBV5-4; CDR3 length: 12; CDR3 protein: ASNAGGANTEAF
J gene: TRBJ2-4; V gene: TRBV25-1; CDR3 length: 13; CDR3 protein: ASSAAGTGKNIQY
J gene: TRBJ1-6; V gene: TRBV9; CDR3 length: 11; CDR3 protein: ASSADLNSPLH
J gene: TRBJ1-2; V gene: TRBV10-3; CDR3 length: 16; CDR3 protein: AISDSIVRDRANYGYT
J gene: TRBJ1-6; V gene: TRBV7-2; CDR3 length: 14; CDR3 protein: ASSTRAAGYNSPLH
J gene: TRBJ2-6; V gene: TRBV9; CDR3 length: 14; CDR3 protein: ASSVIGGSGANVLT
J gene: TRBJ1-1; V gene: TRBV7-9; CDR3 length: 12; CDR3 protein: ASSPTASGTEAF
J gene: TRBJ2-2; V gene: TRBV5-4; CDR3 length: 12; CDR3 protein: ASSSTGSTGELF
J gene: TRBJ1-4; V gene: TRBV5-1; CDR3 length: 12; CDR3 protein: ASSPGVPNEKLF
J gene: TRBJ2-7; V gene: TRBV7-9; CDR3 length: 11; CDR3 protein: ATEVLAIYEQY
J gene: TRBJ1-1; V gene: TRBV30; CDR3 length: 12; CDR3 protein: AWSAGQMNTEAF
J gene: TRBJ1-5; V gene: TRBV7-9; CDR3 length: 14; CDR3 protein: ASSPGTGRMTQPQH
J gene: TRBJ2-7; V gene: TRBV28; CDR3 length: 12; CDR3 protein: ASSLKGVTYEQY
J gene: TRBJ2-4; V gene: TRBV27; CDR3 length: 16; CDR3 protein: ASSLDSGTGRAKNIQY
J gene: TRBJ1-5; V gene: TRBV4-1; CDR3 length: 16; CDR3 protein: ASSQRPLTGYSNQPQH
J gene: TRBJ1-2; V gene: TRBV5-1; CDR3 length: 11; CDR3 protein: ASSPGQGVSYT
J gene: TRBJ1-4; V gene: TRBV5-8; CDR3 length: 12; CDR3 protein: ASSSREFNEKLF
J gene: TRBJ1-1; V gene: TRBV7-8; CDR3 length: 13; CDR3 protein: ASSLGAILNTEAF
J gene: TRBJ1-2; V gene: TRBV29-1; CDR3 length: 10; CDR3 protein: SVVFRDYGYT
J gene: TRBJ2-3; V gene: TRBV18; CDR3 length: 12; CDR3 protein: ASSPQTSTDTQY
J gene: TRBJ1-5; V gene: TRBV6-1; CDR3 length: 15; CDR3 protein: ASSEIGGTGGGQPQH
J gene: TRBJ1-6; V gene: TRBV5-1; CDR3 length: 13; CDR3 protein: ASSLGRQGESPLH
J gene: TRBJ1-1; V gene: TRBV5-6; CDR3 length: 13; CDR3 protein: ASTRQGALNTEAF
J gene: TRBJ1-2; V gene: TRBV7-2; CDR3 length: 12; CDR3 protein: ASSLPGGIYGYT
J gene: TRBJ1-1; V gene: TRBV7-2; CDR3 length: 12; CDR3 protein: ASRSGTMNTEAF
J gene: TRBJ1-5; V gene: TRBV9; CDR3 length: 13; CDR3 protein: ASSPDRDPNQPQH